The 7 T cell receptor beta chains reported below all come from one sample, sequenced in a study of blood T cell repertoires in COVID-19. Some clones are missing from TCRdb's copy, which holds only in-frame ones; the method was immunoSEQ multiplex PCR. The profile shows about 15,000 clones, 88% of them singletons. Source material: peripheral blood. These receptors all come from a human donor in a cohort sampled during active COVID-19.

This rearrangement joins TRBV4-1 to TRBJ2-5; TRBD1 matches at 9 bases. Losses at the gene ends were 1 base for V and 5 bases for J; bases not matched to a gene: 5. CDR1 and CDR2 from the germline V gene are MGHRA and YSYEKL. This CDR3 has 15 amino acids. CDR3 region: CASSQGTGVRETQYF. The DNA for the CDR3 is TGCGCCAGCAGCCAAGGGACAGGGGTTCGGGAGACCCAGTACTTC.

The rearrangement joins TRBV2 to TRBJ2-1, with TRBD2 identical over 11 bases. Germline CDR1 reads SNHLY; CDR2 reads FYNNEI. Trimming cost V 9 bases and J 8 bases; bases outside gene matches: 21. The CDR3 is 18 residues long. The CDR3 region is CARTRPRPVAGGGDEQFF. In nucleotides, the CDR3 is TGTGCCAGAACAAGACCCCGACCAGTAGCGGGAGGGGGCGATGAGCAGTTCTTC.

The V and J genes are TRBV12-3 or TRBV12-4 and TRBJ2-1; D is unclear. V was cut by 2 bases and J by 4 bases, with 3 bases left in between. The CDR3 length is 12 residues. The DNA for the CDR3 is TGTGCCAGCAGTTTACTGTACAATGAGCAGTTCTTC. It yields the protein CASSLLYNEQFF.

The chain uses TRBV12-3 or TRBV12-4 and TRBJ2-7; D ambiguous. Trimming took off 6 bases at V and 1 base at J, with 10 bases between the two ends. This CDR3 has 13 residues. The CDR3 coding sequence is TGTGCCAGCAGATACTCGGAGTCCTACGAGCAGTACTTC. It specifies CASRYSESYEQYF.

The chain couples TRBV2 to TRBJ2-7, with a possible D match to TRBD1 (5 bases). V shed 3 bases and J shed 2 bases, with 11 bases lying between them. The CDR3 has 14 amino acids. The germline CDR1 and CDR2 sequences are SNHLY and FYNNEI. As DNA, the CDR3 is TGTGCCAGCAGTGAGTTCAGGGCCCCCTACGAGCAGTACTTC. Translated, it gives CASSEFRAPYEQYF.

CDR3 DNA: TGTGCCAGCAGCCATCTAGCGGGAGTTAACACCGGGGAGCTGTTTTTT. Translating it yields CASSHLAGVNTGELFF. This chain uses TRBV3-1 (or the pseudogene TRBV3-2) with TRBJ2-2, with 10 bases fitting TRBD2. Germline V lookup: CDR1 LGHDT, CDR2 YNNKEL (reference sequence). V shed 3 bases and J 2 bases; nucleotides not matched to a gene: 3. There are 16 residues in the CDR3.

The rearrangement links TRBV28 to TRBJ1-5; D gene uncertain. V shed 1 base and J shed 0 bases, with 7 bases lying between them. The germline gives CDR1 MDHEN, CDR2 SYDVKM. The length of the CDR3 is 15 residues. The CDR3 region is CASSLFRYSNQPQHF. The CDR3 DNA sequence: TGTGCCAGCAGTTTATTCCGGTATAGCAATCAGCCCCAGCATTTT.